A selection of T cell receptor beta chains follows, all from one sample in a study of cytomegalovirus exposure and HLA in healthy donors. The protocol was immunoSEQ multiplex PCR, while the TCRdb copy is restricted to in-frame clones and leaves out a portion. The sample carries some 150,000 clones, 55% to 85% recorded once. Material: PBMCs. All receptors come from a man aged 40-55 years in good health and CMV-seronegative. Both conserved end residues are part of each CDR3. D genes are given only for firm matches. Size values are once, few and many counts, or a class for expanded clones, and some rows have none.

j_gene	len	d_gene	v_gene	abundance	CDR3aa	CDR3nt
TRBJ2-7	15	TRBD2	TRBV7-9	-	CASSLGSGEMDEQYF	TGTGCCAGCAGCTTAGGTAGCGGGGAGATGGATGAGCAGTACTTC
TRBJ2-2	15	TRBD2	TRBV6-1	-	CASSETSGYTGELFF	TGTGCCAGCAGTGAGACTAGCGGATACACCGGGGAGCTGTTTTTT
TRBJ1-6	16	-	TRBV6-5	-	CASSYAGQPYNSPLHF	TGTGCCAGCAGTTACGCGGGCCAGCCCTATAATTCACCCCTCCACTTT
TRBJ2-7	15	-	TRBV11-2	few	CASSLEAGPAYEQYF	TGTGCCAGCAGCCTCGAGGCGGGCCCTGCCTACGAGCAGTACTTC
TRBJ1-1	13	-	TRBV6-4	few	CASSLDRNTEAFF	TGTGCCAGCAGTCTGGACAGGAACACTGAAGCTTTCTTT
TRBJ2-7	15	TRBD2	TRBV27	once	CASSRGGAGVYEQYF	TGTGCCAGCAGTCGGGGGGGGGCAGGAGTGTACGAGCAGTACTTC
TRBJ2-3	18	TRBD1	TRBV5-6	once	CASSYIGTGGYSTDTQYF	TGTGCCAGCAGCTATATAGGGACAGGGGGCTATAGCACAGATACGCAGTATTTT
TRBJ2-1	16	TRBD1	TRBV6-6	few	CASSSGQGSSYNEQFF	TGTGCCAGCAGTTCGGGACAGGGGAGCTCCTACAATGAGCAGTTCTTC
TRBJ1-5	14	TRBD1	TRBV6-5	-	CASRRGQGHQPQHF	TGTGCCAGCAGGAGGGGACAGGGGCATCAGCCCCAGCATTTT
TRBJ1-1	20	TRBD1	TRBV4-3	-	CASSQDGEGASEIDNTEAFF	TGCGCCAGCAGCCAAGATGGAGAGGGGGCGTCCGAAATAGATAACACTGAAGCTTTCTTT
TRBJ1-6	16	TRBD1	TRBV19	-	CASSIDPRQGGSPLHF	TGTGCCAGTAGTATAGATCCGAGACAGGGCGGTTCACCCCTCCACTTT
TRBJ1-5	15	-	TRBV28	-	CASRGGSRGNQPQHF	TGTGCCAGCCGGGGGGGGTCGAGGGGCAATCAGCCCCAGCATTTT
TRBJ1-1	12	-	TRBV5-1	-	CASSSGWGDAFF	TGCGCCAGCAGCTCGGGGTGGGGAGACGCTTTCTTT
TRBJ1-1	14	-	TRBV9	-	CASSVAGRGTEAFF	TGTGCCAGCAGCGTAGCAGGGCGAGGCACTGAAGCTTTCTTT
TRBJ1-6	14	-	TRBV6-1	-	CASSGRSLNSPLHF	TGTGCCAGCAGTGGGAGGTCACTAAATTCACCCCTCCACTTT
TRBJ1-6	12	-	TRBV5-5	-	CASSLAFSPLHF	TGTGCCAGCAGCTTGGCCTTTTCGCCCCTCCACTTT
TRBJ1-1	14	-	TRBV4-3	few	CASSPQGRNTEAFF	TGCGCCAGCAGCCCGCAGGGGCGAAACACTGAAGCTTTCTTT
TRBJ2-3	13	TRBD1	TRBV10-3	once	CAISQGVSDTQYF	TGTGCCATTTCCCAGGGGGTTTCAGATACGCAGTATTTT
TRBJ2-5	14	TRBD1	TRBV10-1	-	CASSMGQAKETQYF	TGCGCCAGCAGTATGGGACAGGCGAAAGAGACCCAGTACTTC
TRBJ2-7	13	TRBD1	TRBV6-5	-	CASTPGQGGEQYF	TGTGCCAGCACACCGGGACAGGGCGGCGAGCAGTACTTC
TRBJ2-1	14	-	TRBV29-1	few	CSVERYRRNNEQFF	TGCAGCGTTGAGCGATATCGTCGAAACAATGAGCAGTTCTTC
TRBJ1-2	14	-	TRBV19	-	CASSIQALGYGYTF	TGTGCCAGTAGTATACAGGCGTTGGGCTATGGCTACACCTTC
TRBJ2-5	15	TRBD1	TRBV15	-	CATSRDRQGQETQYF	TGTGCCACCAGCAGAGATAGACAGGGACAAGAGACCCAGTACTTC
TRBJ2-7	12	TRBD1	TRBV5-1	few	CASSKTGVEQYF	TGCGCCAGCAGCAAGACAGGGGTCGAGCAGTACTTC
TRBJ1-1	14	TRBD1	TRBV6-1	few	CASSGGGADTEAFF	TGTGCCAGCAGTGGAGGGGGCGCGGACACTGAAGCTTTCTTT